This note documents a single TCR beta chain sequence. Its specificity is not known. The data were taken from a study of lymphopenia after photon versus proton radiotherapy. The study, taken as a whole, reports: Post-nadir TCR diversity decline inversely tracked overall survival among those who died. Survival link was tested only in deceased patients; proton benefit remains a possibility. After lymphocyte nadir, photon-treated repertoires showed oligoclonal expansion, especially CD8+ Temra.

The method was immunoSEQ multiplex PCR; TCRdb's version includes in-frame clones alone and lacks a portion of them. The sample contains 55,000 to 85,000 clones, just under 95% of which appear only once. Trimming pared 0 bases from V and 11 bases from J, leaving 13 bases between. Germline V gene data show CDR1 as LNHNV and CDR2 as YYDKDF (reference sequence). This CDR3 region has 13 residues. This TCR was recovered from a middle-aged woman with cholangiocarcinoma. V and J are TRBV15 and TRBJ2-5, with D maybe TRBD1 (6 bases). This specimen consisted of peripheral blood, obtained from a patient treated with photon-based radiotherapy. CDR3 amino acids: CATSRDRGTIQYF. The DNA for the CDR3 is TGTGCCACCAGCAGAGATCGAGGGACAATTCAGTACTTC.